This entry is about one T cell receptor beta chain. Its target is not known. These data originate in a study of response to subunit inactivated influenza vaccine. Germline V gene sequence: CDR1 MGHRA, CDR2 YSYEKL. This CDR3 has 19 residues. The ends lost 0 bases at V and 4 bases at J; junction bases unmatched: 14. Study findings and constraints: The authors suggested that few new T cells are recruited per seasonal influenza vaccination.

TCRdb fed the RT-PCR reads into MiXCR, producing one record per CDR3 protein. Of about 830,000 distinct CDR3 sequences detected, around 20% appear once; the ten largest clones hold around 9.9%. This clonotype was obtained from a middle-aged man who received an inactivated influenza vaccine. The chain links TRBV4-1 to TRBJ2-1; TRBD2 agrees at 8 bases. The specimen was PBMCs from blood, collected less than 6 days after vaccination. Written as DNA, the CDR3 is TGCGCCAGCAGCCAAGAAAATTCCCCTACTAGCGGTGGATACAATGAGCAGTTCTTC. This sequence encodes CASSQENSPTSGGYNEQFF.